This TCR beta chain derives from a study of cytomegalovirus exposure and HLA in healthy donors (dated by TCRdb to 2016 to 2017). About the full investigation: In an earlier analysis of some 550 of the donors, less than 350 Gb of sequence data and 95 million to 130 million unique TCR beta sequences from about 179 million T cells were reported. About 300 gigabases of sequencing data and roughly 90 million unique TCR sequences were included in an early release covering several hundred HLA-typed donors. Among the roughly 400 genotyped donors, about 83% belonged to the genetic ancestry cluster associated with self-reported Caucasian donors. The aim of the study was to test whether cataloging public T cell receptors could identify signatures of past pathogen exposure. The T cell repertoires of under 700 subjects were profiled by immunosequencing and related to cytomegalovirus serostatus. In addition to the first cohort of around 670 subjects, a separate validation cohort of 130 or so different subjects was used. High-throughput TCR immunosequencing, statistical association of individual TCRs with disease status, and machine learning were combined to predict cytomegalovirus infection status. A later analysis re-examined previously published TCR beta repertoires from roughly 720 donors and added high-resolution HLA genotyping to investigate patterns of TCR occurrence. The later analysis used no new phenotypic data to find candidate immune exposures, relying instead on TCR beta sequences and their occurrence across donors. An earlier analysis of about 620 of the donors applied high-throughput TCR beta sequencing to assess whether each TCR beta V gene segment acted as functional or pseudogenic. Donor age, sex, ethnicity and CMV serostatus were collected together with the repertoire data. A later genetic analysis used genome-wide SNP genotypes for 398 of the 666 donors, treating that subset as a discovery cohort. Every repertoire in the discovery cohort had been generated on one and the same sequencing platform. HLA typing included class I and class II loci at four-digit resolution. The number of typed donors differed by locus: about 629-640 for A, B, C, DRB1 and DQB1; approximately 520 for DQA1; 606 for DPA1; and approximately 450 for DPB1. Four or five DR-DQ haplotypes were treated as single units for association and clustering because of strong linkage in the cohort. Among 300 to 450 genotyped donors of the cohort, an average of 235,054 unique TCR beta nucleotide sequences were sequenced per donor, roughly a sixth of them non-productive.

The germline V gene (reference sequence) sets CDR1 to LNHDA and CDR2 to SQIVND. Spanning cysteine to phenylalanine, the CDR3 consists of 17 amino acids. Only the CDR3 part of the read is kept: 51 bases, read in frame from the first base. Germline trimming: 0 bases from V, 2 bases from J; junction bases outside gene matches: 8. In the case of this clone: Its recognized antigen is unknown. No qualities accompany the bases; no much larger clone lies one base away.

On the study overall, not on this receptor specifically: Three of the identified cytomegalovirus-associated TCR beta chains were confirmed in vitro to be specific for cytomegalovirus antigens. A later genetic analysis associated a missense DCLRE1C variant with V-gene and J-gene trimming of TCR beta chains, and an independent cohort replicated the association. Because the 87-base-pair reads could not distinguish some IMGT-functional V segments, including TRBV6-2 and TRBV6-3, those segments were excluded. The classifier was reported to diagnose cytomegalovirus status with high specificity and sensitivity in both the original cohort and the validation cohort. The authors suggested that the approach could potentially be extended to other disease states and immunological phenotypes. In this cohort, only TCR beta chains were sequenced, and detectable features were limited by the absence of alpha or paired-chain data. Compared with the approximately 600-donor mean, donors in an Asian-associated ancestry cluster had fewer N-insertions in productive TCRs, according to a later genetic analysis. A later analysis found that TCR association rates varied across HLA loci, with DRB1 alleles showing the most associated TCRs and HLA-C alleles the fewest. Compared with equally common non-associated chains, HLA-associated TCR beta chains in a later analysis were more clonally expanded and had lower generation probabilities. When HLA alleles, especially DR and DQ, strongly co-occurred, TCR associations were difficult to assign to individual alleles. A further reported finding was that TCR beta sequences accurately predicted the HLA-A and HLA-B alleles for most subjects in the first cohort. The study gave a list of under 200 TCR beta chains associated with cytomegalovirus. Immune exposure information for the cohort was limited to CMV serostatus. According to a later analysis, most CMV-associated TCR beta chains appeared to be HLA-restricted, and the HLA associations seemed to be driven largely by CMV exposure. In an earlier analysis of 587 of the donors, most TCR beta V segments were observed in productive rearrangements about 90% or about 30% of the time, broadly matching IMGT annotations. Roughly uniform sequencing depth across donors was assumed in presence/absence analyses, although this assumption may not hold. Most TCR sequences were seen in very few donors, while some public TCRs were found in many individuals. At a false discovery rate of 0.05, a later analysis linked 16,000 or so TCR beta sequences to specific HLA alleles. Correlated functional status among segregating V segments might be attributable to linkage disequilibrium, but an unknown experimental factor could not be ruled out. The sequencing pipeline was judged likely to have produced a cluster of highly shared sequence variants as a technical artifact. The earlier analysis of approximately 560 of the donors excluded about 16 rarely observed V segments, including chromosome 9 orphons, because counts were too low. A later analysis reported that several top co-occurrence clusters appeared linked to parvovirus B19, influenza, CMV and Epstein-Barr virus. HLA typing was unavailable for some donors at each locus, so association tests used only the typed subset.

The cohort was made up of around 720 healthy bone marrow donors. All cohort members were sampled while nominally healthy, although unrecorded immune exposures were likely present. The donor tested CMV seronegative and was one of the 352 seronegative cohort members. Each donor provided a peripheral blood sample, and peripheral blood mononuclear cells were used for TCR beta sequencing. The Qiagen DNeasy Blood Extraction Kit was used to extract genomic DNA from the blood cell samples. The method behind the library was the immunoSEQ multiplex PCR assay. The multiplex PCR relied on a mix of 60 forward primers for TCR Vbeta segments and 13 reverse primers for TCR Jbeta segments. Amplification of the CDR3 region of rearranged TCR beta genes was performed with a multiplex PCR assay on genomic DNA. Amplified TCR beta libraries were sequenced as 87-base-pair reads on the Illumina HiSeq System. On the study's bioinformatics: In a later analysis, 70 million to 95 million unique TCR beta chains were counted across the 500 to 700 repertoires, and approximately 11 million of these chains were shared by at least two donors. Raw reads were error-corrected and collapsed into unique sequences with a nearest-neighbor algorithm that merged closely related sequences to remove PCR and sequencing errors. To assign V, D and J gene segments, CDR3 sequences were aligned to IMGT reference sequences. For a sequence to be retained, at least a six-nucleotide match to both a V gene segment and a J gene segment was required. Rearrangements were classified as productive when the CDR3 lacked stop codons and remained in frame with V and J, and all other rearrangements were classified as non-productive. CDR3 was defined by IMGT convention, running from the second conserved V-encoded cysteine to the conserved J-encoded phenylalanine. The earlier analysis of more than 450 of the donors excluded sequences that lacked an unambiguous match to a single V gene segment. In an earlier analysis of roughly 600 of the donors, a V segment was called functional when productive rearrangements were above 56.7%, and segregating when the standard deviation between donors exceeded 5%. To diagnose cytomegalovirus status from the catalog of TCR beta chain sequences, a statistical classification framework was built. A later analysis assigned V and J genes by comparing TCR nucleotide sequences with IMGT/GENE-DB human TR gene sequences. Using the TCRdist pipeline, a later analysis assigned CDR3 sequences along with most-parsimonious VDJ recombination scenarios. In a later analysis, every TCR beta chain was defined by the combination of its CDR3 amino acid sequence and its V-gene family, and reads without a unique V-gene family were dropped. As a way to deal with suspected cross-contamination and a sequencing artifact, a later analysis dropped 500 to 700 nucleotide sequences that were highly shared and had low generation probability. In a later analysis, a clonal expansion index for each public chain was calculated from normalized within-repertoire ranks of inferred template counts. Generation probabilities in a later analysis came from a VDJ recombination model fitted to out-of-frame rearrangements, and those results were checked against IGoR. A later analysis scored TCR-TCR, TCR-HLA and TCR-CMV co-occurrence with hypergeometric tests, applying a repertoire-size bias correction to TCR pairs. A later analysis estimated false discovery rates by permuting HLA or CMV assignments 20 times. In a later analysis, co-occurring TCRs were grouped using DBSCAN, with TCRdist sequence similarity added in when clustering inside HLA-allele-positive subsets. Repertoires with fewer than 30,000 or more than 120,000 public chains, plus five repertoires with anomalous nucleotide sharing, were excluded from co-occurrence clustering. TCRdb took this table from immuneACCESS and kept in-frame rearrangements with V and J called. Such tables lack part of the clones; where checked against another copy, unresolved V genes explain under half of the gap, and the rest is unexplained. The D gene and trimming were derived from the DNA, and the V and J assignments and clone size from that table. A total of 140,000 to 150,000 clones appear in this sample, over 75% of them only once. Of the sample, under 3.5% is held by the ten largest clones.

The sample consisted of PBMCs. This TCR was recovered from a woman aged 25 to 39 in good health and CMV-seronegative. The rearranged chain carries TRBV19 and TRBJ2-7; 9 of the junction bases match TRBD2. The CDR3 corresponds to CASSIDLLSGGTYEQYF. The nucleotides are TGTGCCAGTAGTATAGATCTATTGAGCGGGGGGACCTACGAGCAGTACTTC.